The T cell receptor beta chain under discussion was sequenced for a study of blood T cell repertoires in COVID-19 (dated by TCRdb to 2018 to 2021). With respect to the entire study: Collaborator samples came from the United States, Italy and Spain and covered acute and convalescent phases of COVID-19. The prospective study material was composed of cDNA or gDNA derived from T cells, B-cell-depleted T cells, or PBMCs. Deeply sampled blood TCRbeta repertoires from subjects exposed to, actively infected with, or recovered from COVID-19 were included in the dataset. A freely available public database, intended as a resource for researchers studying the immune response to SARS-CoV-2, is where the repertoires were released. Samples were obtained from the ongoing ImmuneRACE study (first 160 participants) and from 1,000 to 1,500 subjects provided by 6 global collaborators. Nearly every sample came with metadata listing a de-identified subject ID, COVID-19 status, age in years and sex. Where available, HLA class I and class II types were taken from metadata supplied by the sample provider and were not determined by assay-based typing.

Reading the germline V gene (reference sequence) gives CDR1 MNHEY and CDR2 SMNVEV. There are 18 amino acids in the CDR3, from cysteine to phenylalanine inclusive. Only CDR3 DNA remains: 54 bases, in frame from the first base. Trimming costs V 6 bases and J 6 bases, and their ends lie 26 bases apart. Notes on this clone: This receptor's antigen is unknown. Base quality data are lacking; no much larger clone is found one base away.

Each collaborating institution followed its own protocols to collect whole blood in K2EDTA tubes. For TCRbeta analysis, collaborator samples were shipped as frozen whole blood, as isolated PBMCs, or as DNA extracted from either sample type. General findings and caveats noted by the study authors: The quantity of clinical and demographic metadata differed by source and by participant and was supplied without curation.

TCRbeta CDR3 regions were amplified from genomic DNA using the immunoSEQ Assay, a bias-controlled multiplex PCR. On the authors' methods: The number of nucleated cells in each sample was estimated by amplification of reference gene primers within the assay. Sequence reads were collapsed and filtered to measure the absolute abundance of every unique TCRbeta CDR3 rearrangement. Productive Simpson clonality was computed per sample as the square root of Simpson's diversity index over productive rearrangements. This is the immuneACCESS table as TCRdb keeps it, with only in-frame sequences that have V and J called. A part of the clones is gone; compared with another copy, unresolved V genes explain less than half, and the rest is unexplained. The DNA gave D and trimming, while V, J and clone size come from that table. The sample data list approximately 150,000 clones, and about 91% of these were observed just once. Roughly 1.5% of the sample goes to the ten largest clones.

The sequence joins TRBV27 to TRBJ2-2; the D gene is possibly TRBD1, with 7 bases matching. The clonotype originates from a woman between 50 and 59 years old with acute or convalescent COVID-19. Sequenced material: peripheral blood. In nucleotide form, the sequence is TGTGCCAGCAGCCCCAGGGGACAGATATGGGGGGCCCCCGGGGAGCTGTTTTTT. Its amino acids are CASSPRGQIWGAPGELFF.